The present entry profiles one T cell receptor beta chain with its context. CDR3 length equals 14 residues. Trimming cost V 4 bases and J 8 bases, with 16 bases left between them. The germline V gene has CDR1 SGHDT and CDR2 YYEEEE. The sample belongs to a study of blood T cell repertoires in COVID-19. The table came from immunoSEQ multiplex PCR; TCRdb's copy has only in-frame clones and leaves some out. The sample shows over 150,000 clones, around 79% of them seen only once. The origin of this receptor is an elderly man with acute or convalescent COVID-19. Sequenced: peripheral blood. The chain employs TRBV5-6 and TRBJ2-1; a weak D match, TRBD2 (7 bases). The DNA of the CDR3 is TGTGCCAGCAGCCCGGGGGGCAGTATCCATGAGCAGTTCTTC. It translates to CASSPGGSIHEQFF.